The sequence of this T cell receptor (beta chain) was determined in a study of blood T cell repertoires in COVID-19. The germline V gene has CDR1 MNHEY and CDR2 SMNVEV (reference sequence). The CDR3 runs to 16 residues. The V end lost 6 bases, the J end lost 3 bases, and 17 bases lay between the germline ends. Measured with immunoSEQ multiplex PCR; TCRdb has only the in-frame clones, and not every one. Of about 360,000 clones listed, 80% to 90% were seen once; the top ten hold 7% to 7.5%. The source of this sequence is a woman aged 55 to 70 with COVID-19, enrolled during active disease. This rearrangement joins TRBV27 to TRBJ1-4; D not certain. The sequenced material came from peripheral blood. CDR3 loop: CASRPTGGYSNEKLFF. CDR3 bases: TGTGCCAGCAGGCCCACGGGCGGGTATTCTAATGAAAAACTGTTTTTT. Filled out from reference TRBV27 and TRBJ1-4, the complete variable domain reads EAQVTQNPRYLITVTGKKLTVTCSQNMNHEYMSWYRQDPGLGLRQIYYSMNVEVTDKGDVPEGYKVSRKEKRNFPLILESPSPNQTSLYFCASRPTGGYSNEKLFFGSGTQLSVL.